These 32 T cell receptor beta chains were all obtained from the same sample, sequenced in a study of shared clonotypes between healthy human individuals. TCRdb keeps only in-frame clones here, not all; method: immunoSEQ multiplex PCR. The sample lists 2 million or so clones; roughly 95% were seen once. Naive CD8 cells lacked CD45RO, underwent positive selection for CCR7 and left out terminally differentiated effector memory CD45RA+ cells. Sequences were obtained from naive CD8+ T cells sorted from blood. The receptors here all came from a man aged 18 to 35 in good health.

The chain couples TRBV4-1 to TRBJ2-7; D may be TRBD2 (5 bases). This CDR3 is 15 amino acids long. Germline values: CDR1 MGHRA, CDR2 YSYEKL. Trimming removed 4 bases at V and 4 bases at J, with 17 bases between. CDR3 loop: CASSPLRGHPYEQYF. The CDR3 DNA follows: TGCGCCAGCAGCCCTCTTAGAGGGCACCCTTACGAGCAGTACTTC.

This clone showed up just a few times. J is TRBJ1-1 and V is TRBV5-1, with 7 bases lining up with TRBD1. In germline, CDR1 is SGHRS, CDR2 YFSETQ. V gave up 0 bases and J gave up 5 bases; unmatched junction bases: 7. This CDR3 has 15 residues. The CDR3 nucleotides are TGCGCCAGCAGCTTGGCCGAGGGGGCAGGGACTGAAGCTTTCTTT. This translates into CASSLAEGAGTEAFF.

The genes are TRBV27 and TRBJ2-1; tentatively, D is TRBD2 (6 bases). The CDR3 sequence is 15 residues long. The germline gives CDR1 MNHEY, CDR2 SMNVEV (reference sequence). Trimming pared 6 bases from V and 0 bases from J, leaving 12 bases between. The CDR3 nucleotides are TGTGCCAGCAGATTAGGGAGGAGCTCCTACAATGAGCAGTTCTTC. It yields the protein CASRLGRSSYNEQFF.

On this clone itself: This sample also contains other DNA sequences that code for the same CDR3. CDR3: CASSVEGVPYNEQFF. The CDR3 coding sequence is TGTGCCAGCAGCGTAGAAGGGGTACCCTACAATGAGCAGTTCTTC. This chain uses TRBV9 with TRBJ2-1; weak D call: TRBD1 (5 bases). CDR1 is SGDLS, CDR2 YYNGEE, per germline. The CDR3 is 15 amino acids. Trimming took off 0 bases at V and 2 bases at J, with 9 bases between the two ends. Using reference TRBV9 and TRBJ2-1 for the parts outside the CDR3, the full variable domain is DSGVTQTPKHLITATGQRVTLRCSPRSGDLSVYWYQQSLDQGLQFLIQYYNGEERAKGNILERFSAQQFPDLHSELNLSSLELGDSALYFCASSVEGVPYNEQFFGPGTRLTVL.

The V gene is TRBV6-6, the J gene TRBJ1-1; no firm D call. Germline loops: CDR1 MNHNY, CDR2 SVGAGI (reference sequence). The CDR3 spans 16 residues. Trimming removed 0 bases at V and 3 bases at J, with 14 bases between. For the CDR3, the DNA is TGTGCCAGCAGTTACTCGACAAAAATTAAGGACACTGAAGCTTTCTTT. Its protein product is CASSYSTKIKDTEAFF.

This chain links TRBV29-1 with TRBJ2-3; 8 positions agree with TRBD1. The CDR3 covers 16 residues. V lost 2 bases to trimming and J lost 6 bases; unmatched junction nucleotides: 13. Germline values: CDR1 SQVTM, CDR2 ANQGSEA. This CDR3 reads CSVEQGQGATRDTQYF. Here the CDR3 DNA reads TGCAGCGTTGAACAGGGGCAGGGGGCTACAAGGGATACGCAGTATTTT.

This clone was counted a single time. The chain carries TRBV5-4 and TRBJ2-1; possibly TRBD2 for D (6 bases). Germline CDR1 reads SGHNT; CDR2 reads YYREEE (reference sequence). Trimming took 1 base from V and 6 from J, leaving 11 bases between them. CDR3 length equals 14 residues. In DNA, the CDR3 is TGTGCCAGCAGCTTGAGTGTGGGGGGCAATGAGCAGTTCTTC. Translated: CASSLSVGGNEQFF.

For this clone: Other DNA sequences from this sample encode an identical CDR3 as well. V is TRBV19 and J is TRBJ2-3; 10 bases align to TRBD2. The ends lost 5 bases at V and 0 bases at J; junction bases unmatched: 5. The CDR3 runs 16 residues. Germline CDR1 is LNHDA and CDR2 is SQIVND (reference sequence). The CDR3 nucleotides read TGTGCCAGTAGTCTCCGGACTAGCGGTAGCACAGATACGCAGTATTTT. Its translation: CASSLRTSGSTDTQYF.

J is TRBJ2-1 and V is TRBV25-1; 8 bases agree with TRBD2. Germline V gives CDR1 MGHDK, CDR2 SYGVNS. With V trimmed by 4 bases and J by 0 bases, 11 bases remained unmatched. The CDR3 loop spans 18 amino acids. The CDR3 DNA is TGTGCCAGCAGTGGCCTCGGGGGGGGTTCGAGCTCCTACAATGAGCAGTTCTTC. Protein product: CASSGLGGGSSSYNEQFF.

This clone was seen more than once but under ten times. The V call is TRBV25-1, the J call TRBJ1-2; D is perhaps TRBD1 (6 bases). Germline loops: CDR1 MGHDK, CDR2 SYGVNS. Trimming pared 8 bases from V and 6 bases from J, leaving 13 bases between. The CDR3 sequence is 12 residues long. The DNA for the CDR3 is TGTGCCAGCGGTGGGTGGGGGCATGGCTACACCTTC. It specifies CASGGWGHGYTF.

The CDR3 protein is CASSSGLAGGTGELFF. The CDR3 DNA follows: TGTGCCAGCAGTTCAGGACTAGCGGGCGGTACCGGGGAGCTGTTTTTT. This chain links TRBV6-6 with TRBJ2-2; 11 nucleotides match TRBD2. The CDR3 runs 16 residues. Trimming took 4 bases from V and 5 from J; bases not matched to a gene: 6. Germline assignment: CDR1 MNHNY and CDR2 SVGAGI (reference sequence).

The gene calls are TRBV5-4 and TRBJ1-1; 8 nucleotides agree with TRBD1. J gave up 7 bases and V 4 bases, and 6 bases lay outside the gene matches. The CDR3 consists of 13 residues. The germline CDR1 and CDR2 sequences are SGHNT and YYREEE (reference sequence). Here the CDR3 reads CASSIDRGSEAFF. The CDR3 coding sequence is TGTGCCAGCAGCATTGACAGGGGTAGTGAAGCTTTCTTT.

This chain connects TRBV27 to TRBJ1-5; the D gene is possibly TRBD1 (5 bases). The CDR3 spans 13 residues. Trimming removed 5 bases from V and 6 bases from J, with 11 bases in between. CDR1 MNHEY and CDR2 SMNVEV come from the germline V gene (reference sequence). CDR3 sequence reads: CASSPGSVQPQHF. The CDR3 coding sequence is TGTGCCAGCAGTCCAGGGTCTGTTCAGCCCCAGCATTTT.

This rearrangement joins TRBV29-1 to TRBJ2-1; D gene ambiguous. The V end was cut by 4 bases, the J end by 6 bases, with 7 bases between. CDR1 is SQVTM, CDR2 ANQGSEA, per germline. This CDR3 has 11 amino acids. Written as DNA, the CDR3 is TGCAGCGTTGCCGCACTCAATGAGCAGTTCTTC. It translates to CSVAALNEQFF.

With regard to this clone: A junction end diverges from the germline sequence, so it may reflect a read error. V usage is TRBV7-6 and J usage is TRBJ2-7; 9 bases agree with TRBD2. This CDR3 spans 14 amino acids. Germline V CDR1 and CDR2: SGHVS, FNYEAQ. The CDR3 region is CASSLAGFSYEQYF. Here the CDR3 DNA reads TGTGCCAGCAGCCTAGCGGGATTCTCCTACGAGCAGTACTTC.

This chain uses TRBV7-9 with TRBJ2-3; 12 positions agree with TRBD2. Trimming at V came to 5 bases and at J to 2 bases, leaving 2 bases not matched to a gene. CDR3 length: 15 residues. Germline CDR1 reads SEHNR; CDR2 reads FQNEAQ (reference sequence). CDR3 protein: CASSPSGRDTDTQYF. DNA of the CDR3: TGTGCCAGCAGCCCTAGCGGGAGGGACACAGATACGCAGTATTTT.

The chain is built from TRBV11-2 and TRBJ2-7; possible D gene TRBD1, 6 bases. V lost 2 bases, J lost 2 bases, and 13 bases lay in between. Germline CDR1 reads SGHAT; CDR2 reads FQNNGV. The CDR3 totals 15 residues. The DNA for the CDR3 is TGTGCCAGCAGCTTAAATTTTCAGGGGACCTACGAGCAGTACTTC. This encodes CASSLNFQGTYEQYF. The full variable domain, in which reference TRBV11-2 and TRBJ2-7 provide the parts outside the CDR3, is EAGVAQSPRYKIIEKRQSVAFWCNPISGHATLYWYQQILGQGPKLLIQFQNNGVVDDSQLPKDRFSAERLKGVDSTLKIQPAKLEDSAVYLCASSLNFQGTYEQYFGPGTRLTVT.

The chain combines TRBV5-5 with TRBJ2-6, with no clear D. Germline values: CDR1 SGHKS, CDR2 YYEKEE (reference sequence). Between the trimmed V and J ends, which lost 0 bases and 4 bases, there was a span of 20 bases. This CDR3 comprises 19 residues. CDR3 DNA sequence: TGTGCCAGCAGCTTGGAAGAGGTACAGCGAACGGCGGGGGCCAACGTCCTGACTTTC. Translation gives CASSLEEVQRTAGANVLTF.

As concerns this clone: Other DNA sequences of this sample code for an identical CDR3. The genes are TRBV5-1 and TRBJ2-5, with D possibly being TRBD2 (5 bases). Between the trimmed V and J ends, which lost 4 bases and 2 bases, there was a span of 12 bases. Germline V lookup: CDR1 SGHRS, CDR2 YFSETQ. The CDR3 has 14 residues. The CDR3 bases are TGCGCCAGCAGCCTCGCGGAGGATCAAGAGACCCAGTACTTC. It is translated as CASSLAEDQETQYF.

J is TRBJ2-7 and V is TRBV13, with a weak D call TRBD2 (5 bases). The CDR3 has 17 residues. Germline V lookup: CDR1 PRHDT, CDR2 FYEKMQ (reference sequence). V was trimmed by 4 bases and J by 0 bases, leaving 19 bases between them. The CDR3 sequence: CASSSRTALPGSYEQYF. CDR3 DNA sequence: TGTGCCAGCAGCTCCCGGACTGCCCTTCCCGGCTCCTACGAGCAGTACTTC.

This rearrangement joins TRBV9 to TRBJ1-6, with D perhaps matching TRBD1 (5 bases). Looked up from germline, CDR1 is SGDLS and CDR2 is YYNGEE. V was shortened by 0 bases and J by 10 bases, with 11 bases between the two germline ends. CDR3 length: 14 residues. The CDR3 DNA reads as TGTGCCAGCAGCGTAGGCGGGGGTCAGTCACCCCTCCACTTT. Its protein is CASSVGGGQSPLHF.

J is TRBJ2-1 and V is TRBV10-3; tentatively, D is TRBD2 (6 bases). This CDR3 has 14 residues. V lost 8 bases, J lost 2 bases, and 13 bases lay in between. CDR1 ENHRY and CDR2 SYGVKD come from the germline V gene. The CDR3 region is CAILRDSAYNEQFF. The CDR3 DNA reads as TGTGCCATCTTACGGGACTCGGCCTACAATGAGCAGTTCTTC.

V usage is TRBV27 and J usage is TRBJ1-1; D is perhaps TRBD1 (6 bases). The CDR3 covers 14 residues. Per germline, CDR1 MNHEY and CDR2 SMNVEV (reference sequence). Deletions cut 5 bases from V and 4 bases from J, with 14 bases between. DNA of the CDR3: TGTGCCAGCAGTCCTAGAGGGGGAGTCACTGAAGCTTTCTTT. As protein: CASSPRGGVTEAFF.

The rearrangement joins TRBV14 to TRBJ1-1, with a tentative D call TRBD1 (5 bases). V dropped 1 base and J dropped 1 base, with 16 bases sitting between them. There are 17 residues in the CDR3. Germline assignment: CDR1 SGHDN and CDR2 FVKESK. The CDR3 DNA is TGTGCCAGCAGCCAAGGCGGGGCAGGAAGGGCGAACACTGAAGCTTTCTTT. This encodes CASSQGGAGRANTEAFF.

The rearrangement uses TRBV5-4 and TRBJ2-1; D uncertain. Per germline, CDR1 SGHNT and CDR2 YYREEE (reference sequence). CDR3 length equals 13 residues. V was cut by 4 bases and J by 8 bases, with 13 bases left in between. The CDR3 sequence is CASSLDPLDEQFF. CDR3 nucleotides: TGTGCCAGCAGCCTAGACCCGTTGGATGAGCAGTTCTTC.

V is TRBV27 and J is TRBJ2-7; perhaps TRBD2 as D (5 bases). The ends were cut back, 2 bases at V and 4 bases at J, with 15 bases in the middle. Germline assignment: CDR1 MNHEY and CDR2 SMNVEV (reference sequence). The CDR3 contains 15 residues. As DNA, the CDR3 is TGTGCCAGCAGTTTAAAAGGGAGAAACGGTTACGAGCAGTACTTC. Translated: CASSLKGRNGYEQYF.

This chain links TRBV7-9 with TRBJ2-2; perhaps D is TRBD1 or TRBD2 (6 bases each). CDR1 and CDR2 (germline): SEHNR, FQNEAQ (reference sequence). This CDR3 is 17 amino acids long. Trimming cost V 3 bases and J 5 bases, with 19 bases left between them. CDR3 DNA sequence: TGTGCCAGCAGCTTCAGCCCGGGGGCGCCGTTGACCGGGGAGCTGTTTTTT. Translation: CASSFSPGAPLTGELFF.

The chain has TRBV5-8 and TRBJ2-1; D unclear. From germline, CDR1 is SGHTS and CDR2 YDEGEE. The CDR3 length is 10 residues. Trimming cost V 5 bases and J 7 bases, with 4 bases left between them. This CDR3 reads CASRVNEQFF. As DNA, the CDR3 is TGTGCCAGCAGGGTGAATGAGCAGTTCTTC.

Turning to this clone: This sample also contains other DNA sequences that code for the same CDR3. Here the CDR3 DNA reads TGTGCCAGCAGCTTGGTCAGGGTGGGGGAGACCCAGTACTTC. Protein: CASSLVRVGETQYF. The rearrangement joins TRBV5-6 to TRBJ2-5; weak D call: TRBD1 (5 bases). This CDR3 contains 14 residues. The germline V gene has CDR1 SGHDT and CDR2 YYEEEE. V was cut by 0 bases and J by 5 bases, with 11 bases left in between.

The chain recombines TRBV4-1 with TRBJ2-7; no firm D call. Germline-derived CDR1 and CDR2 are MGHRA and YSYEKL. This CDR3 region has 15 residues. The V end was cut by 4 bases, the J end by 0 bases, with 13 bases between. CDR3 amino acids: CASSRTDTSSYEQYF. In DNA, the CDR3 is TGCGCCAGCAGCCGAACAGATACGAGCTCCTACGAGCAGTACTTC.

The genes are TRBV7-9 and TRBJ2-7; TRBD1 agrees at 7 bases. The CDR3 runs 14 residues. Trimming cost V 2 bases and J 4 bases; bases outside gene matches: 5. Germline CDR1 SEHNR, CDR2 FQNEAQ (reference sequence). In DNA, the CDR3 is TGTGCCAGCAGCTTACCCGGGACAGATTACGAGCAGTACTTC. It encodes CASSLPGTDYEQYF.

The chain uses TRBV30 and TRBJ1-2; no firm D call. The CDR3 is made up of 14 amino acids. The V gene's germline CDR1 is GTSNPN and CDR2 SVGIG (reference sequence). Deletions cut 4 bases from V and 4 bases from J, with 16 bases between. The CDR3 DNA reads TGTGCCTGGATCCCAGCGGAGGGCATCTATGGCTACACCTTC. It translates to CAWIPAEGIYGYTF.